This TCR beta chain appears in the sequencing data of a study of T cell clonotyping in hematopoietic cell transplantation. About this clone itself: Its antigen is as yet unknown.

The CDR3 extends over 10 amino acids. Only in-frame clones appear in the TCRdb table, and some are missing; sequencing was by immunoSEQ multiplex PCR. In the table there are approximately 70,000 clones, about 93% of which are singletons. Points from the study as a whole: Cells were unsorted, so CD4 and CD8 contributions were not separated. Broader posttransplant TCR repertoire diversity was predicted by graft donor and pretransplant recipient Inverse Simpson Index values. Recipient TCR diversity dropped after transplant; expanded clonotypes rose from day 30 to 180. At the given depth, recipient repertoires were over 95% de novo clonotypes.

The receptor was isolated from a man aged 45-65 years in good health. Some clones in this sample may be carry-over from other donors' samples. The chain employs TRBV21-1 and TRBJ2-7. TRBV21-1 is a documented pseudogene. Sequenced input: peripheral blood mononuclear cells. The CDR3 DNA follows: TGTGCCAGCAGATGGGGCGAGCAGTACTTC. Translated: CASRWGEQYF.